This T cell receptor (beta chain) was identified during a study of response to subunit inactivated influenza vaccine. Study results and limitations: Each seasonal influenza vaccination, the authors suggested, recruits few new T cells.

This clonotype was seen ten or more times. The antigen is not known. The V segment lost 1 base and the J segment 5 bases; nucleotides outside the gene matches: 8. The CDR3 length is 17 residues. Looked up from germline, CDR1 is SGHRS and CDR2 is YFSETQ. TCRdb itself ran the RT-PCR reads through MiXCR, one entry per CDR3 protein. The profile covers a few hundred thousand distinct CDR3 sequences, with around 15% appearing a single time and approximately 10% taken by the ten largest. The chain carries TRBV5-1 and TRBJ2-1, with 11 bases fitting TRBD2. The sequence came from a man aged 50-59 years who received an inactivated influenza vaccine. Sample: PBMCs from blood, taken 12 days after vaccination. In DNA, the CDR3 is TGCGCCAGCAGCTTGCGTCAACTAGCGGGAGTTAACAATGAGCAGTTCTTC. This encodes CASSLRQLAGVNNEQFF.